The 4 T cell receptor beta chains below were found in one sample sequenced in a study of T-cell memory formation after mild COVID-19. TCRdb redid the calling of the 5' RACE reads with MiXCR, one entry per CDR3 protein. Of 400,000 to 500,000 distinct CDR3 sequences in the sample, around 19% were seen once. The source material was PBMCs or a T cell subset sorted from them (not recorded which). Receptors were obtained from an adult woman who had mild COVID-19 (a few samples of this study predate the infection). Cell type and time point are not known.

This clonotype came up a few times. The chain has TRBV4-3 and TRBJ1-1; TRBD1 matches 7 bases. Germline V gene lookup returns CDR1 LGHNA and CDR2 YSLEER. The V gene end was trimmed by 1 base and the J gene end by 7 bases; junction bases not matched to a gene: 18. The CDR3 extends over 18 amino acids. The CDR3 DNA reads as TGCGCCAGCAGCCAAGTGTTTTTCAAAAGGACAGGACTTGGTGAAGCTTTCTTT. It yields the protein CASSQVFFKRTGLGEAFF.

This clonotype has more than one count but fewer than ten. J is TRBJ2-3 and V is TRBV5-5, with TRBD2 as a possible D gene (6 bases). The CDR3 spans 16 residues. Germline CDR1 reads SGHKS; CDR2 reads YYEKEE (reference sequence). Trimming left V 2 bases short and J 4 bases short, with 17 bases between. In DNA form, the CDR3 reads TGTGCCAGCAGCTTAATATGGGGGGTCGCCGCAGATACGCAGTATTTT. Protein product: CASSLIWGVAADTQYF.

The J gene is TRBJ2-1, the V gene TRBV7-3, with TRBD1 identical over 9 bases. With 6 bases clipped from V and 3 bases from J, the junction kept 6 bases outside the gene matches. This CDR3 is 15 amino acids long. CDR1 is SGHTA, CDR2 FQGTGA, per germline. DNA for the CDR3: TGTGCCAGCAGAGCAGGGACAGGGAACTACAATGAGCAGTTCTTC. Amino acids: CASRAGTGNYNEQFF.

The chain couples TRBV5-1 to TRBJ1-1; D is undetermined. Trimming removed 3 bases at V and 10 bases at J, with 19 bases between. The CDR3 runs to 14 residues. Germline V lookup: CDR1 SGHRS, CDR2 YFSETQ. The CDR3 is CASSSTRGGERAFF. CDR3 bases: TGCGCCAGCAGCTCTACAAGAGGCGGCGAGCGAGCTTTCTTT.